This TCR beta chain was profiled in a study of CD8 T cells in Susac syndrome (dated by TCRdb to 2018 to 2020). About the investigation overall: Whether CD8+ T cell activation and differentiation in Susac syndrome was antigen driven was tested using repertoire sequencing. The study compared CD8+ T cell repertoire clonality among over ten healthy donors, 14 Susac syndrome patients and fewer than 19 multiple sclerosis patients.

The CDR3, cysteine through phenylalanine, is 14 amino acids long. The kept DNA is CDR3 alone, 42 bases in frame from the first base. V is reduced by 0 bases and J by 5 bases, leaving a spacing of 10 bases between them. From the germline V gene (reference sequence), CDR1 is MNHNY and CDR2 is SVGAGI. RNA was extracted with the RNeasy kit and about 0.45 to 1 ug was reverse transcribed using random hexamers. The immunoSEQ multiplex PCR assay, covering 54 Vbeta and 13 Jbeta segments, was used to amplify TCR beta CDR3 regions. Bias from PCR amplification was corrected by using a synthetic template baseline for primer optimization and for computational correction. As for how the authors treated the data: Only productive sequences were kept, with reads annotated to V, D and J genes according to IMGT and analyzed in immunoSEQ Analyzer. To calculate clonality, Shannon entropy was normalized by log2 of the number of productive unique sequences and then subtracted from one. Public and private clones were assessed among the 100 most prevalent clones of each patient and control. Clones were defined as Susac-specific if absent from the healthy and MS cohorts, from 900 to 1,300 published viral clones and from other ImmuneACCESS disease sequences. TCRdb ran its own pipeline on the public reads, namely fastp trimming at Q25 and MiXCR clone calling, and kept in-frame beta chains. Duplicate CDR3 protein sequences are folded into a single record with the most common DNA and genes. TCRdb's processing, not the authors', yielded these V and J calls. The sample records tens of thousands of distinct CDR3 sequences, about 94% of which are singletons. Together, the top ten hold about 0.6% of the sample.

As to this clonotype: Its antigen remains undetermined. Base qualities are missing; no much larger clone stands one base away.

Peripheral blood CD8+ and CD4+ T cells from healthy donors, Susac syndrome patients and multiple sclerosis patients were profiled using high-throughput TCR beta sequencing. The multiple sclerosis controls were treatment-naive patients whose relapsing-remitting disease, either stable or active, fulfilled the revised McDonald criteria. CD8+ TEMRA cells were enriched by FACS, while bulk CD8+ and CD4+ T cells were purified by magnetic negative isolation. Blood was drawn into EDTA tubes, processed within 24 hours, and PBMCs were isolated by density gradient centrifugation. PBMCs intended for TCR sequencing were frozen in liquid nitrogen and were later thawed in a 37 degrees C water bath. The sorted or isolated CD4+, CD8+ and CD8+ TEMRA cells reached a purity of at least 90%. Overall study results and their limits: The study acknowledged that relatively few individuals were included in the TCR sequencing and HLA analysis.

The TCR comes from a human donor with multiple sclerosis. The chain is encoded by TRBV6-6 joined to TRBJ2-5; TRBD2 might be the D gene, on 6 matching bases. The source material was CD8+ T cells from PBMCs. CDR3 reads: CASSYSASVETQYF. The DNA reads TGTGCCAGCAGTTACTCGGCTAGCGTCGAGACCCAGTACTTC.